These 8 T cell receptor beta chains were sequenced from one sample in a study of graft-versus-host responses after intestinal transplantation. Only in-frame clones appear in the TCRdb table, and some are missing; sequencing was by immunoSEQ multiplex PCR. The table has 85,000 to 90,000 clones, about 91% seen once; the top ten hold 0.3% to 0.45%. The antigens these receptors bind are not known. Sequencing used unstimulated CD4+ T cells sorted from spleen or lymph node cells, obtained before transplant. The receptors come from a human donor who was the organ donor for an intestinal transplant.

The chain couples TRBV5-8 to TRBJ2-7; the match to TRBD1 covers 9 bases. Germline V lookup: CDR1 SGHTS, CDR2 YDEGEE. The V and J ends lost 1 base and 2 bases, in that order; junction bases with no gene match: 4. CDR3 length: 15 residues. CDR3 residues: CASSLFGTGPYEQYF. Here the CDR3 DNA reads TGTGCCAGCAGCTTGTTCGGGACAGGGCCCTACGAGCAGTACTTC.

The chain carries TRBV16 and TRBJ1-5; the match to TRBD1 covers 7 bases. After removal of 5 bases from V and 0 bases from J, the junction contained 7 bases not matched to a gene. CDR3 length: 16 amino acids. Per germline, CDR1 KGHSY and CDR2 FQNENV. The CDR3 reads CASSYTRQGSNQPQHF. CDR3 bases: TGTGCCAGCAGCTATACTAGACAGGGTAGCAATCAGCCCCAGCATTTT.

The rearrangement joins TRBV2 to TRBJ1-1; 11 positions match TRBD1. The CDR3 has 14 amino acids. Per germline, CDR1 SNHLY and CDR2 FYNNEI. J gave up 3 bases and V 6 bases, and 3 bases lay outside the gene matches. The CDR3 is CASRAGQGDTEAFF. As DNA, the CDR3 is TGTGCCAGCAGGGCGGGACAGGGGGACACTGAAGCTTTCTTT.

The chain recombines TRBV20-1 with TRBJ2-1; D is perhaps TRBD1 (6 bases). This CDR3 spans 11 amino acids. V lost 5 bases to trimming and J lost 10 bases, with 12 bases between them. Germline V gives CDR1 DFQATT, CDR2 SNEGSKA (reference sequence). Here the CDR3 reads CSAEQGREQFF. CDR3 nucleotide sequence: TGCAGTGCTGAACAGGGTCGCGAGCAGTTCTTC.

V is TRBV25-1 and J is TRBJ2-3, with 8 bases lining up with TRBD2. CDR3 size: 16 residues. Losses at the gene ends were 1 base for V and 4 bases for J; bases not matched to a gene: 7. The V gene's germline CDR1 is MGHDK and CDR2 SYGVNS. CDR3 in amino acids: CASSEWAGGAPDTQYF. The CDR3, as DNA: TGTGCCAGCAGTGAATGGGCCGGGGGGGCCCCAGATACGCAGTATTTT.

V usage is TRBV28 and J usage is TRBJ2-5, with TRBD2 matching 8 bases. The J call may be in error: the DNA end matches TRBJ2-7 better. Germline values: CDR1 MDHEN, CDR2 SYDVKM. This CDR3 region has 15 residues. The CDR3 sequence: CASKDQRERSYEQYF. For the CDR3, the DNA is TGTGCCAGCAAAGACCAGCGGGAGCGGTCCTACGAGCAGTACTTC.

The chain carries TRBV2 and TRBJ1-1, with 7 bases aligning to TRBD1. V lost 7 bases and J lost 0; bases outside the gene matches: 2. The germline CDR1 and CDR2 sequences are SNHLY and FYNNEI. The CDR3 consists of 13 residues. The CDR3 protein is CASIGTVNTEAFF. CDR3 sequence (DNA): TGTGCCAGCATAGGGACAGTGAACACTGAAGCTTTCTTT.

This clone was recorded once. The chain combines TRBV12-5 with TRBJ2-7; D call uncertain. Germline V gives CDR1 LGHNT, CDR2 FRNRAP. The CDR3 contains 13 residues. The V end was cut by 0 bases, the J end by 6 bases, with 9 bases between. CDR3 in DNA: TGTGCTAGTGGTTTGGTAATAGCTTCCGAGCAGTACTTC. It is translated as CASGLVIASEQYF.